This T cell receptor beta chain is from a study of CD8+CD57+ T cells in acquired aplastic anemia. Profiling of TCR beta VDJ combinations and CDR3 sequences used genomic DNA as template. TCRdb re-called the reads through MiXCR, storing one row per CDR3 protein. This table has under 150,000 distinct CDR3 sequences, 30% to 45% appearing once. This clonotype came up many times. V was trimmed by 2 bases and J by 5 bases, leaving 13 bases between them. From germline, CDR1 is MNHEY and CDR2 SMNVEV (reference sequence). CDR3 length: 14 residues. Sequencing involved patients with CD8+CD57+ cell expansion previously shown by flow cytometry.

The sequencing sample was made of sorted CD4+, CD8+, or CD8+CD57+ T cells (not recorded which) from PBMCs. The genes are TRBV27 and TRBJ2-7; no firm D call. The receptor was isolated from a human donor with aplastic anemia. The CDR3 protein is CASSLGVLGDEQYF. The CDR3 nucleotides are TGTGCCAGCAGTTTAGGGGTTCTGGGCGACGAGCAGTACTTC.